This T cell receptor (beta chain) was identified during a study of monozygotic twins with inflammatory bowel disease. Findings of the study overall: For repertoire similarity, concordant twins did not differ from discordant twins, possibly because power was limited. Healthy co-twins had higher TCRbeta inverse Simpson diversity than their IBD twins.

Comments on this clonotype: What it recognizes is unknown.

For every sample, eight separate reactions were used to make cDNA. Two rounds of nested PCR, of 16 and 9 cycles, were run on TCRalpha and TCRbeta cDNA. TCRdb reworked the 5' RACE reads into one entry per CDR3 protein, no DNA. The table lists 400,000 to 500,000 distinct CDR3 sequences. The CDR3 totals 13 residues. Germline CDR1 reads LNHNV; CDR2 reads YYDKDF (reference sequence). Input material: blood. The rearrangement uses TRBV15 and TRBJ1-4; TCRdb's D gene call, TRBD1, goes unchecked for lack of DNA. This sequence originates from a human donor with ulcerative colitis or Crohn's disease, or a healthy co-twin of an affected twin (not recorded which). Here the CDR3 reads CATSRGADEKLFF.